The source of this TCR beta chain is a study of blood T cells in healthy people across ages. In the study overall: Per two T cells, about one barcoded beta molecule was captured through template switching.

A sample-barcoded 5' primer and a J-beta primer mix were used in a second PCR of roughly 7 to 12 cycles. Each of the cDNA molecules was tagged by a template-switch adaptor with 12 random nucleotides. In TCRdb, the 5' RACE reads were re-called with MiXCR into one record per CDR3 protein. Here the sample spans around 870,000 distinct CDR3 sequences, about 28% being singletons. V gave up 2 bases and J gave up 4 bases, with 13 bases separating them. Per germline, CDR1 SGHTA and CDR2 FQGNSA. The CDR3 is 15 residues long. Healthy Caucasian individuals from Russia aged about 6 to 100 were enrolled as donors. Each of the donors had 8 to 10 milliliters of peripheral blood drawn into EDTA-treated Vacutainer tubes. This clonotype was observed many times.

Sequences were obtained from blood. The chain carries TRBV7-2 and TRBJ2-3, with D uncertain. The clonotype originates from a woman at least 80 years old in good health. The CDR3 DNA follows: TGTGCCAGCAGCTTACGTAGTCGTCCGGCAGATACGCAGTATTTT. It translates to CASSLRSRPADTQYF.